The entry that follows covers one TCR beta chain sequence. The antigen remains unidentified. Use of 60 Vbeta and 13 Jbeta primers characterized the PCR. Measured with immunoSEQ multiplex PCR; TCRdb has only the in-frame clones, and not every one. Of some 99,000 clones in the sample, nearly 70% are singletons; the top ten hold around 5.4%. The data stem from a study of cytomegalovirus exposure and HLA in healthy donors. Broader study findings: Analysis was performed later, and it showed HLA-associated TCR beta chains to be more clonally expanded than equally common others.

V was shortened by 3 bases and J by 0 bases, with 12 bases between the two germline ends. Germline values: CDR1 SGHTA, CDR2 FQGNSA. The CDR3 contains 16 residues. The sample comprised PBMCs. V usage is TRBV7-2 and J usage is TRBJ1-3; tentative D call: TRBD1 (5 bases). This receptor was obtained from a woman aged 70-85 years in good health and CMV-seropositive. DNA for the CDR3: TGTGCCAGCAGCTTCGGGGGGACGGTCTCTGGAAACACCATATATTTT. Its protein is CASSFGGTVSGNTIYF.